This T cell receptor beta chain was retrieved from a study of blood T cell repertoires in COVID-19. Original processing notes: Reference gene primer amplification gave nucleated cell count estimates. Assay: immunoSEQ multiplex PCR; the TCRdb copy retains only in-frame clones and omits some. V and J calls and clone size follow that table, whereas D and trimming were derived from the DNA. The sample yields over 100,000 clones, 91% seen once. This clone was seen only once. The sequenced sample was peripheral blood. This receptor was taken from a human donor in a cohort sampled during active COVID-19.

The CDR3 loop is CSAHGGVQMDNEQFF. The CDR3 region has the DNA TGCAGCGCCCACGGGGGGGTACAGATGGACAATGAGCAGTTCTTC. The rearrangement uses TRBV29-1 and TRBJ2-1; 8 bases line up with TRBD2. V dropped 7 bases and J dropped 5; count of bases not matched to a gene: 13. CDR3 size: 15 residues. Germline V CDR1 and CDR2: SQVTM, ANQGSEA.